This T cell receptor (beta chain) was observed in a study of blood T cell repertoires in COVID-19. Germline CDR1 MNHEY, CDR2 SVGAGI. This CDR3 has 11 amino acids. Which cohort a participant joined came from the clinical history participants gave. Data came from immunoSEQ multiplex PCR; TCRdb stores just in-frame clones and leaves some out. The data contain 150,000 to 200,000 clones, about 90% of them singletons. A remark on this clone: At one of its ends the junction is not consistent with the germline gene, which may arise from a read error.

The chain links TRBV6-5 to TRBJ1-4; tentatively, D is TRBD1 (6 bases). The receptor was derived from a woman aged 18 to 35 who had recovered from COVID-19. The sequenced sample was PBMCs or T cells enriched from blood (not recorded which). The CDR3 DNA reads as TGTGCCACCGACCCCGACAGGAGGTCTTTATTT. Protein sequence: CATDPDRRSLF.